This T cell receptor beta chain was retrieved from a study of T cells in Graves' hyperthyroidism and ophthalmopathy. TCR beta CDR3 sequences were amplified from RNA transcripts. Researchers ran a first-round RT-PCR on the TCR CDR3 using the HTBI primer set. From the multiplex PCR reads, TCRdb called clonotypes with MiXCR, one entry per CDR3 protein. The table has a few hundred thousand distinct CDR3 sequences, 13% to 15% seen once. Germline V gene sequence: CDR1 KGHSH, CDR2 LQKENI. The CDR3 runs to 15 residues. V was trimmed by 6 bases and J by 1 base, leaving 16 bases between them. The study left out patients who had uncontrolled infection, other autoimmune disease, pregnancy or lactation. Fresh 10 ml peripheral blood yielded PBMCs. Worth noting for this clonotype: Antigen specificity is unknown.

General study points: A model of 13 V-J features distinguished ophthalmopathy from stable hyperthyroidism. The majority of expanded thyroid clonotypes above 0.001 also appeared in blood.

Sequencing was performed on blood. The receptor comes from a woman aged 40 to 50 with Graves' hyperthyroidism that later progressed to Graves' ophthalmopathy. The J gene is TRBJ2-7, the V gene TRBV18; perhaps TRBD2 as D (5 bases). The CDR3 nucleotides read TGTGCCAGCTCCCCATTGGAGGTCGATTCCTACGAGCAGTACTTC. Amino acid sequence: CASSPLEVDSYEQYF.